These 10 T cell receptor beta chains were sequenced from one sample in a study of blood T cell repertoires in COVID-19 (dated by TCRdb to about 2020). The library was prepared using the immunoSEQ multiplex PCR assay. TCRdb retrieved this table from immuneACCESS and kept in-frame rearrangements only. Not all clones are present; in checked studies, unresolved V genes account for under half, and no reason is known for the remainder. This sample lists 380,000 or so clones; 81% were detected once. The biggest ten clones account for more than 0.85% of the sample. Source material: peripheral blood. All receptors come from a human donor with acute or convalescent COVID-19. The donor label of this sample is uncertain.

The rearrangement joins TRBV6-2 or TRBV6-3 to TRBJ1-1, with TRBD1 matching over 9 bases. The ends lost 3 bases at V and 0 bases at J; junction bases unmatched: 5. The CDR3 consists of 16 residues. Germline values: CDR1 MNHEY, CDR2 SVGEGT. The CDR3 DNA follows: TGTGCCAGCAGTTATTTACAGGGGGCAATGAACACTGAAGCTTTCTTT. Amino acid sequence: CASSYLQGAMNTEAFF.

The chain employs TRBV5-6 and TRBJ1-1; tentative D call: TRBD1 (6 bases). This CDR3 spans 15 amino acids. Trimming pared 4 bases from V and 1 base from J, leaving 14 bases between. Germline CDR1 is SGHDT and CDR2 is YYEEEE. The CDR3, as DNA: TGTGCCAGCAGCCAGGACAGACGCCGGAACACTGAAGCTTTCTTT. Translated: CASSQDRRRNTEAFF.

This chain uses TRBV28 with TRBJ1-2; D perhaps matches TRBD1 (6 bases). Germline loops: CDR1 MDHEN, CDR2 SYDVKM. V dropped 4 bases and J dropped 6 bases, with 9 bases sitting between them. The CDR3 sequence is 12 residues long. In nucleotides, the CDR3 is TGTGCCAGCAGTTCAACAGGGAATGGCTACACCTTC. This encodes CASSSTGNGYTF.

V usage is TRBV5-1 and J usage is TRBJ2-7, with 12 bases fitting TRBD2. The CDR3 contains 16 residues. CDR1 is SGHRS, CDR2 YFSETQ, per germline. V gave up 4 bases and J gave up 3 bases; unmatched junction bases: 8. CDR3 coding DNA: TGCGCCAGCAGCGCCCATACTAGCGGGAGGTACTACGAGCAGTACTTC. Protein product: CASSAHTSGRYYEQYF.

This chain connects TRBV6-1 to TRBJ1-2; unclear D gene. This CDR3 is 14 amino acids long. Germline CDR1 is MNHNS and CDR2 is SASEGT. The V gene lost 0 bases and the J gene lost 4 bases, with 9 bases spanning the gap. The CDR3 sequence: CASSEAWRAYGYTF. The CDR3 coding sequence is TGTGCCAGCAGTGAAGCGTGGAGAGCCTATGGCTACACCTTC.

This chain uses TRBV15 with TRBJ1-6; D gene ambiguous. V dropped 0 bases and J dropped 9 bases, with 12 bases sitting between them. The germline CDR1 and CDR2 sequences are LNHNV and YYDKDF (reference sequence). The CDR3 contains 15 residues. The CDR3 nucleotides are TGTGCCACCAGCAGAGAGGAGGCGCGGGTTTCACCCCTCCACTTT. Translating it yields CATSREEARVSPLHF.

This clone was recorded a few times. The V gene is TRBV4-1, the J gene TRBJ1-2; 7 nucleotides agree with TRBD1. Germline values: CDR1 MGHRA, CDR2 YSYEKL. Trimming cost V 1 base and J 4 bases; bases outside gene matches: 12. There are 17 residues in the CDR3. The CDR3 loop reads CASSQVRTGSHLYGYTF. The CDR3, as DNA: TGCGCCAGCAGCCAAGTGCGGACAGGTTCCCACCTCTATGGCTACACCTTC.

This clone showed up just once. The rearrangement uses TRBV5-1 and TRBJ1-2; TRBD1 is a possible D gene (6 bases). CDR1 and CDR2 (germline): SGHRS, YFSETQ. The length of the CDR3 is 15 residues. Trimming stripped 4 bases from V and 5 bases from J, with 18 bases between. CDR3 sequence: CASSRGSQGWYGYTF. The CDR3 bases are TGCGCCAGCAGCCGGGGCTCACAGGGTTGGTATGGCTACACCTTC.

This chain links TRBV5-4 with TRBJ2-5; 10 bases are shared with TRBD2. Germline V CDR1 and CDR2: SGHNT, YYREEE (reference sequence). The CDR3 loop spans 16 amino acids. The V gene end was trimmed by 5 bases and the J gene end by 4 bases; junction bases not matched to a gene: 11. This CDR3 reads CASRPSSGGALETQYF. CDR3 bases: TGTGCCAGCAGACCCTCGAGCGGGGGGGCCCTAGAGACCCAGTACTTC. The full variable domain, with the rest looked up from reference TRBV5-4 and TRBJ2-5, is ETGVTQSPTHLIKTRGQQVTLRCSSQSGHNTVSWYQQALGQGPQFIFQYYREEENGRGNFPPRFSGLQFPNYSSELNVNALELDDSALYLCASRPSSGGALETQYFGPGTRLLVL.

This clone showed up just once. The J gene is TRBJ1-5, the V gene TRBV4-1; 11 nucleotides line up with TRBD1. Germline V lookup: CDR1 MGHRA, CDR2 YSYEKL. CDR3 size: 15 residues. V lost 2 bases to trimming and J lost 6 bases; unmatched junction nucleotides: 3. The CDR3 region has the DNA TGCGCCAGCAGCCAAAGGACAGGGGGCGGTCAGCCCCAGCATTTT. Its protein is CASSQRTGGGQPQHF.